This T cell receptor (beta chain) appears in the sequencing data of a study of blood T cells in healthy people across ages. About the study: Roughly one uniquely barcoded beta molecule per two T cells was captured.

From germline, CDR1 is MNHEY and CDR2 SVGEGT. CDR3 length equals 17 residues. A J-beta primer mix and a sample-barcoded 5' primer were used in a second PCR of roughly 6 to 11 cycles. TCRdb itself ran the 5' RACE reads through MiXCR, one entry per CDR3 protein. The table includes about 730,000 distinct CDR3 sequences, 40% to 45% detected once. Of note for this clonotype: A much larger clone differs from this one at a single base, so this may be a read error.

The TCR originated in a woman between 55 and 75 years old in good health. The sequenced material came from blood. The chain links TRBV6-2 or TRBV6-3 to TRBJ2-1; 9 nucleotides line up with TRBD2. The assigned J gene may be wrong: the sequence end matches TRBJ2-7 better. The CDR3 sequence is CASSFESGGGAYNEQYF. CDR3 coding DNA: TGTGCCAGCAGTTTCGAGTCTGGCGGGGGGGCCTACAATGAGCAGTACTTC.